This TCR beta chain derives from a study of cytomegalovirus exposure and HLA in healthy donors. Study-wide findings and caveats: With later analysis, a missense DCLRE1C variant became linked to TCR beta V- and J-gene trimming. When a later analysis was performed, an Asian-associated ancestry cluster reportedly had fewer N-insertions than the approximately 690-donor mean.

This clone has only a few counts. The target antigen is unknown. The PCR was carried out with 60 Vbeta primers and 13 Jbeta primers. This table comes from immunoSEQ multiplex PCR, and its TCRdb copy is limited to in-frame clones, with some not included. The sample records approximately 190,000 clones, approximately 85% being singletons. V lost 4 bases and J 2 bases, leaving 15 bases between the germline ends. This CDR3 region has 17 residues. Germline values: CDR1 LGHNA, CDR2 YSLEER. What was sequenced was PBMCs. The source is a woman between 45 and 65 years old in good health and CMV-seropositive. The chain links TRBV4-3 to TRBJ2-6, with D perhaps matching TRBD2 (6 bases). In DNA, the CDR3 is TGCGCCAGCAGCCGTGGTGTGGAGGGCGCTGGGGCCAACGTCCTGACTTTC. It yields the protein CASSRGVEGAGANVLTF.